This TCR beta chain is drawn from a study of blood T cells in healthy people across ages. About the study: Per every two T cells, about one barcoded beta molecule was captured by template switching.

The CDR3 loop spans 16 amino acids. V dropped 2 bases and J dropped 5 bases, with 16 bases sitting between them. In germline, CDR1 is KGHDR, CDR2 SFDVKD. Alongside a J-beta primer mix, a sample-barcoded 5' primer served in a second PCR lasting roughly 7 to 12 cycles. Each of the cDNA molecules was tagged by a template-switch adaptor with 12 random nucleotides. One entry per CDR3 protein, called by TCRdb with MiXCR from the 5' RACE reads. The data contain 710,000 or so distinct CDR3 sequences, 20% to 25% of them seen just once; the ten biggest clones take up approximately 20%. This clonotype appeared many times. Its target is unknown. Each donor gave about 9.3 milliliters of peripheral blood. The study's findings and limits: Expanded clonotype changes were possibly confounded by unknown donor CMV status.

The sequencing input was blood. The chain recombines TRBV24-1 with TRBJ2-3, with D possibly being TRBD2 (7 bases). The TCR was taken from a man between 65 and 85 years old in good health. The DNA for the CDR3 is TGTGCCACCAGTGATTCCCGGGGGGCCTATATAGATACGCAGTATTTT. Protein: CATSDSRGAYIDTQYF.